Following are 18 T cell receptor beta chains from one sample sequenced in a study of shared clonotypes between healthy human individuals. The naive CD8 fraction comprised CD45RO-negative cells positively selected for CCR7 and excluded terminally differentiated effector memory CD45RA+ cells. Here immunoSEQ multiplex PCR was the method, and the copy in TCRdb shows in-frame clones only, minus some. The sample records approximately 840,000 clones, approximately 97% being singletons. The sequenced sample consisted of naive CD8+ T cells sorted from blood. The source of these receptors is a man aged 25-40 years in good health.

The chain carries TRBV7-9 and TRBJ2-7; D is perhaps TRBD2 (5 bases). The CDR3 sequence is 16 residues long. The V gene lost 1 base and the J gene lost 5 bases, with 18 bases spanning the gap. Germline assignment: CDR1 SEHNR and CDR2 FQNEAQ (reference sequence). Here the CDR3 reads CASSLGIALRLDEQYF. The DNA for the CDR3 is TGTGCCAGCAGCTTAGGTATAGCGCTCAGGTTGGACGAGCAGTACTTC.

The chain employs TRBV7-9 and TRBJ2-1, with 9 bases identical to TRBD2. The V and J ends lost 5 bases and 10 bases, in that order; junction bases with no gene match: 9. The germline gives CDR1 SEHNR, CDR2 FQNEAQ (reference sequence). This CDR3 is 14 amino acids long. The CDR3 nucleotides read TGTGCCAGCAGCGCCCCGGGACTAGCATACGAGCAGTTCTTC. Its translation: CASSAPGLAYEQFF.

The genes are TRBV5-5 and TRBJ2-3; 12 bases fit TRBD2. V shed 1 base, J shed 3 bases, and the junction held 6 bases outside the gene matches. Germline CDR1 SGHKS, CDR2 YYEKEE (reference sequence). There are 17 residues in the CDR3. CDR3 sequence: CASSLRLAGGHTDTQYF. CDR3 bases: TGTGCCAGCAGCTTGAGGCTAGCGGGAGGGCATACAGATACGCAGTATTTT.

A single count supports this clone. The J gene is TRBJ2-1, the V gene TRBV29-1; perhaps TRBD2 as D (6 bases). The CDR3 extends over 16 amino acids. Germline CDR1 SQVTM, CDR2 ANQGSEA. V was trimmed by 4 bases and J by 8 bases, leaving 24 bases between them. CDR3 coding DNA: TGCAGCGTTGCCCTTCCCTCAAGGGAGGACCCCTATGAGCAGTTCTTC. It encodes CSVALPSREDPYEQFF.

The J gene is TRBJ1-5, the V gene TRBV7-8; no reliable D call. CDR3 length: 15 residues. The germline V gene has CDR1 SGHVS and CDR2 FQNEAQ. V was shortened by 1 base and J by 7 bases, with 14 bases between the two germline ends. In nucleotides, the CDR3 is TGTGCCAGCAGCTTAGATGCCCGGGATCGACAGCCCCAGCATTTT. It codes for CASSLDARDRQPQHF.

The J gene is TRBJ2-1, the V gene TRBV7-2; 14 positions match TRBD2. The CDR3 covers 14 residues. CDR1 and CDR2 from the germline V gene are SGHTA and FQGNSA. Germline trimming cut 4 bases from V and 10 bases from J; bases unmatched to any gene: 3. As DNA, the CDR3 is TGTGCCAGCAGCTCCGGACTAGCGGGGGGAGAGCAGTTCTTC. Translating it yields CASSSGLAGGEQFF.

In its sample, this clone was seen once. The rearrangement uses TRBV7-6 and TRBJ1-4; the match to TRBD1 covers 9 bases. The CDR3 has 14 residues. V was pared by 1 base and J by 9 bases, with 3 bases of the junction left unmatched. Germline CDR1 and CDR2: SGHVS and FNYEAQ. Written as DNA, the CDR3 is TGTGCCAGCAGCTTAGAAGGGACAGGGAAAAAACTGTTTTTT. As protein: CASSLEGTGKKLFF.

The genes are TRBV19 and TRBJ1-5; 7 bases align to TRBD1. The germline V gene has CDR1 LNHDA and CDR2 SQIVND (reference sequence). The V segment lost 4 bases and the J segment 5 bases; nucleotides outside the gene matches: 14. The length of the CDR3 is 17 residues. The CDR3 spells CASSTSLGRGTYQPQHF. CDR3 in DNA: TGTGCCAGTAGTACTTCCCTGGGCAGGGGGACATATCAGCCCCAGCATTTT.

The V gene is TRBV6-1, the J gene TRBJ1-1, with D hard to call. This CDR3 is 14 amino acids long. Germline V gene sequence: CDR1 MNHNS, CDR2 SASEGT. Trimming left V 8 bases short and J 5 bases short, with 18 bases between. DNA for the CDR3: TGTGCCAGCGCTATAGGTGGGGTGGGGACTGAAGCTTTCTTT. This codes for CASAIGGVGTEAFF.

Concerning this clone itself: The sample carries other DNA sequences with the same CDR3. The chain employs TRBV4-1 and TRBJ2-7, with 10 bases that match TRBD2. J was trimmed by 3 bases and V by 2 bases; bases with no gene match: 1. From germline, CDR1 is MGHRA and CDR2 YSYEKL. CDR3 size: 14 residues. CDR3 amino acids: CASSQRTSGYEQYF. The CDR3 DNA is TGCGCCAGCAGCCAAAGGACTAGCGGCTACGAGCAGTACTTC.

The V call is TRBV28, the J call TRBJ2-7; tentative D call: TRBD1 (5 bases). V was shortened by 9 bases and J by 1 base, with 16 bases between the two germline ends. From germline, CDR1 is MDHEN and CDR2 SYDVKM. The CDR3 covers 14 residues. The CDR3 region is CASTPTATSYEQYF. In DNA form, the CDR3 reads TGTGCCAGTACCCCGACAGCTACTTCCTACGAGCAGTACTTC.

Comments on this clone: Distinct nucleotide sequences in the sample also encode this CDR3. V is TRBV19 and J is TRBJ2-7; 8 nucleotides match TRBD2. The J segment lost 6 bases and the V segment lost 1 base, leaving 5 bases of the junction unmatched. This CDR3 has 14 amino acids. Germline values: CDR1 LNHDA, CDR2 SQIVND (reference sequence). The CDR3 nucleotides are TGTGCCAGTAGTATAGCGGGAGGGCCGGGCGAGCAGTACTTC. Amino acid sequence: CASSIAGGPGEQYF.

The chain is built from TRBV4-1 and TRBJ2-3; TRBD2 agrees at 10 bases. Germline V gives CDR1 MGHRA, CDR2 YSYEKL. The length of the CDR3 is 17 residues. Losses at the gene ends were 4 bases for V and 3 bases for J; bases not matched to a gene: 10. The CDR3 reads CASSRKPAGGRTDTQYF. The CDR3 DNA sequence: TGCGCCAGCAGCCGAAAACCAGCGGGAGGGCGGACAGATACGCAGTATTTT.

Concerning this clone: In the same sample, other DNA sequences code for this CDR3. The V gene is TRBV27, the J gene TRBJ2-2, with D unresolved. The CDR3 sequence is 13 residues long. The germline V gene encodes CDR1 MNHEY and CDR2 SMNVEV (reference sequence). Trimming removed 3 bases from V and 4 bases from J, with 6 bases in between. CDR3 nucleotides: TGTGCCAGCAGTTTCCTCAGCACCGGGGAGCTGTTTTTT. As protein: CASSFLSTGELFF.

The CDR3 DNA reads as TGTGCCAGCGGTGATTCCACGCGGTCCTACAATGAGCAGTTCTTC. It translates to CASGDSTRSYNEQFF. The chain links TRBV9 to TRBJ2-1; D is unclear. The CDR3 is 15 residues long. CDR1 is SGDLS, CDR2 YYNGEE, per germline. V lost 7 bases and J 1 base, leaving 15 bases between the germline ends.

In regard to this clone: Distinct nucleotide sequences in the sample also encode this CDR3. The CDR3 DNA follows: TGCGCCAGCAGCTTGGGTGACAGTCCCTACGAGCAGTACTTC. Amino acids: CASSLGDSPYEQYF. The V and J genes are TRBV5-1 and TRBJ2-7; a possible D gene is TRBD1 (5 bases). V was trimmed by 0 bases and J by 2 bases, leaving 9 bases between them. The germline CDR1 and CDR2 sequences are SGHRS and YFSETQ. The CDR3 extends over 14 amino acids.

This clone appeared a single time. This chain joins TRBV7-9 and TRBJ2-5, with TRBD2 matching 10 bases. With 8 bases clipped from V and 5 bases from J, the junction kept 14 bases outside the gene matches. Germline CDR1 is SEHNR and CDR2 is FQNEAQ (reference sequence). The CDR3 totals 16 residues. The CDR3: CASLSLAGVSAETQYF. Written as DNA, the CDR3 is TGTGCCAGCTTATCGCTAGCGGGAGTATCCGCGGAGACCCAGTACTTC.

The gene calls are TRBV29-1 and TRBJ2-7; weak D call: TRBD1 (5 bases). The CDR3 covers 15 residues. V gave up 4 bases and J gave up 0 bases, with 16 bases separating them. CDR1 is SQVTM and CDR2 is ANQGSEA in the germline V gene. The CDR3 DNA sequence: TGCAGCGTTGGCCCGGGCGACAGAAGCTCCTACGAGCAGTACTTC. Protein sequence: CSVGPGDRSSYEQYF.